This T cell receptor beta chain was retrieved from a study of blood T cell repertoires in COVID-19. Sequenced by immunoSEQ multiplex PCR; TCRdb stores in-frame clones only, minus some. The sample has 450,000 or so clones, around nine tenths seen once. Germline CDR1 SGHAT, CDR2 FQNNGV. The J segment lost 7 bases and the V segment lost 5 bases, leaving 12 bases of the junction unmatched. This CDR3 has 15 residues. The TCR comes from a young man with COVID-19, enrolled during active disease. The rearrangement joins TRBV11-2 to TRBJ1-2; 8 nucleotides line up with TRBD1. Sequencing input: peripheral blood. The CDR3 nucleotides are TGTGCCAGCAGCCTAGCCGGGACAGGTGTACTTGGCTACACCTTC. Protein: CASSLAGTGVLGYTF.